The sequence of this T cell receptor (beta chain) was determined in a study of response to subunit inactivated influenza vaccine (dated by TCRdb to 2017 to 2018). Background on the whole study: To follow how T cells responded to a trivalent subunit inactivated influenza vaccine, the researchers relied on deep quantitative profiling of the T cell receptor repertoire. Findings and caveats that apply to the study as a whole: According to the authors, only a limited number of new T cells may be recruited by each seasonal influenza vaccination.

The method behind the library was RT-PCR. Sequencer: Illumina HiSeq 2500. TCRdb applied fastp at Q25 and MiXCR to the public reads, then kept only in-frame beta chains. Each CDR3 protein gets just one entry, which takes the most common genes and DNA from the rows behind it. In this sample the table shows some 600,000 distinct CDR3 sequences, approximately 14% of which occur a single time. Jointly, the top ten make up roughly 7.2% of the sample. This clonotype has a handful of counts. It has no known antigen specificity. Base qualities were left out, and no much larger clone turns up one base away. This TCR came from a man aged 50 to 60 who received an inactivated influenza vaccine. Donor details come from another sample of the same person, matched by shared clones. Sequencing used PBMCs from blood, obtained 14 days before vaccination.

The DNA is TGCAGTGCGCGGGACGGGGAGCTGTTTTTT. Translated, it reads CSARDGELFF. The chain joins TRBV20-1 to TRBJ2-2, with a tentative D gene TRBD2 over 6 matching bases. The CDR3 starts with the cysteine, ends with the phenylalanine, and has 10 residues. CDR3 DNA only is kept here, 30 bases in frame from base 1. Taken from the germline V gene (reference sequence), the CDR1 and CDR2 loops are DFQATT and SNEGSKA. Trimming takes 6 bases from V and 7 bases from J, and the germline ends sit 6 bases apart.